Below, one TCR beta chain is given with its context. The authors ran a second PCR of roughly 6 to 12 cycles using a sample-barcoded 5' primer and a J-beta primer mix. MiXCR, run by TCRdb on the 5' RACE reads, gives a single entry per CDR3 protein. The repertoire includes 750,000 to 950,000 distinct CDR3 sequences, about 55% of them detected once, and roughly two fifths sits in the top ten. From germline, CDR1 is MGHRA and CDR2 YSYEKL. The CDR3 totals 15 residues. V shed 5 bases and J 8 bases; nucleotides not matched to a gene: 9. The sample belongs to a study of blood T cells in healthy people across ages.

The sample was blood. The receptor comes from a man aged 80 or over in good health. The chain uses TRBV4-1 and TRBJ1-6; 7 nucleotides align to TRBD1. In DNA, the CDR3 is TGCGCCAGCAGCGGGGCGACAGGGCGGGATTCACCCCTCCACTTT. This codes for CASSGATGRDSPLHF.